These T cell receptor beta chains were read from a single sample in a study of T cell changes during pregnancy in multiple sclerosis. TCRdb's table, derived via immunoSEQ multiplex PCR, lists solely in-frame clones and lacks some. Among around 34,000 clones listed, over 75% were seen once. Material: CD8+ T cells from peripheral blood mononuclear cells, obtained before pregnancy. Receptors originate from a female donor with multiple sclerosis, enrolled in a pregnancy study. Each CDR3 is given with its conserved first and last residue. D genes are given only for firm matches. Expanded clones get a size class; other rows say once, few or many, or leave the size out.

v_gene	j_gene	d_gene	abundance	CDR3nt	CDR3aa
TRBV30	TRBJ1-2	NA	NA	TGTGCCGGCCCGGGAGGGGGAGGCTACACCTTC	CAGPGGGGYTF
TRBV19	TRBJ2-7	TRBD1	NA	TGTGCCAGTAGTATGGGGACAGGAGGTTCCTACGAGCAGTACTTC	CASSMGTGGSYEQYF
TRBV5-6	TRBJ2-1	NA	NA	TGTGCCAGCAGCGTGGGAGGAGAGCAGTTCTTC	CASSVGGEQFF
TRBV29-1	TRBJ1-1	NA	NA	TGCAGCGTTGGAAGGAGAACTGAAGCTTTCTTT	CSVGRRTEAFF
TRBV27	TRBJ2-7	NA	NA	TGTGCCAGCAGTTTATCGAAGGCAGGGGACGAGCAGTACTTC	CASSLSKAGDEQYF
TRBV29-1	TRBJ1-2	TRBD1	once	TGCAGCGTTGATCAAGGGGGCGGGCTTGGCTACACCTTC	CSVDQGGGLGYTF
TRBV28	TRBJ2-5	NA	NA	TGTGCCAGCAGTTTCCACAGGGATATGAAGACCCAGTACTTC	CASSFHRDMKTQYF
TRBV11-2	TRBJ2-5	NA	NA	TGTGCCAGCAGCTGGTCGACACCCTCAGATTTGGAGACCCAGTACTTC	CASSWSTPSDLETQYF
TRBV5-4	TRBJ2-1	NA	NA	TGTGCCAGCAGCTTCCAGGGTGTCAATGAGCAGTTCTTC	CASSFQGVNEQFF
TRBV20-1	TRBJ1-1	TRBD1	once	TGCAGTGCCGGTACAGGGGAGCAAGCTTTCTTT	CSAGTGEQAFF
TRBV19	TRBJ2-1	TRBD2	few	TGTGCCAGTAGTATGGGACTAGCGAATGAGCAGTTCTTC	CASSMGLANEQFF
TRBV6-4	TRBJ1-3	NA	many	TGTGCCAGCAGTGACTCGCAGGCTTCAGGAAACACCATATATTTT	CASSDSQASGNTIYF
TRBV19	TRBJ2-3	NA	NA	TGTGCCAGTAGTTTAACTAGTCCTTCAGATACGCAGTATTTT	CASSLTSPSDTQYF
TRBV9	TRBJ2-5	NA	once	TGTGCCAGCAGCGCCCCGGGGTCTCAAGAGACCCAGTACTTC	CASSAPGSQETQYF
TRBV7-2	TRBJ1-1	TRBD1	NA	TGTGCCAGTTCCCCCGGGACAGGTGAAGCTTTCTTT	CASSPGTGEAFF
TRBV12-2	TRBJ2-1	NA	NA	TGTGCGGGGGCCGGGAATGAGCAGTTCTTC	CAGAGNEQFF
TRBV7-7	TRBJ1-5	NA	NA	TGTGCCAGCAGCCGACAGGAGGCAGGTACCGCACGAAATCAGCCCCAGCATTTT	CASSRQEAGTARNQPQHF